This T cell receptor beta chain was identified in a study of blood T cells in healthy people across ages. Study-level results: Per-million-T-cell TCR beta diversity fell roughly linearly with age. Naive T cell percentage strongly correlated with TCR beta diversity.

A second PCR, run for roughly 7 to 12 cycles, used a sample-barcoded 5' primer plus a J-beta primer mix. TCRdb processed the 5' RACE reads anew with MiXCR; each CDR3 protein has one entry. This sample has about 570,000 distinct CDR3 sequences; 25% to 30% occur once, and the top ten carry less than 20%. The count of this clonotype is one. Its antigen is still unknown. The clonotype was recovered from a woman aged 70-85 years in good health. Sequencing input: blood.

The CDR3 reads CASSAGAGAYNEQFF. CDR3 nucleotide sequence: TGTGCCAGCTCCGCCGGGGCGGGGGCCTACAATGAGCAGTTCTTC. The chain employs TRBV18 and TRBJ2-1; 7 bases line up with TRBD2. This CDR3 spans 15 amino acids. The ends lost 6 bases at V and 2 bases at J; junction bases unmatched: 7. Germline V lookup: CDR1 KGHSH, CDR2 LQKENI.